This T cell receptor (beta chain) was obtained from a study of PD-1 blockade in classical Hodgkin lymphoma. Study-wide findings and caveats: Anyone who began nivolumab under 1 year after ASCT was excluded. Relative to healthy donors, newly diagnosed patients reportedly had lower baseline TCR diversity, which was reported as lower still in relapsed/refractory patients.

Time point described: cycle 4 day 1 (C4D1), after around six weeks of nivolumab. Autologous stem cell transplantation was followed by relapse in every patient, and brentuximab vedotin exposure varied. This clone occurred once. What it recognizes is unknown. The protocol was immunoSEQ multiplex PCR, while the TCRdb copy is restricted to in-frame clones and leaves out a portion. The table shows around 30,000 clones, with about 80% occurring only once. Germline CDR1 reads MDHEN; CDR2 reads SYDVKM. This CDR3 spans 16 amino acids. Trimming took 3 bases from V and 0 from J, leaving 12 bases between them. The material sequenced was peripheral blood mononuclear cells (PBMCs), taken before the fourth cycle of nivolumab. This sequence joins TRBV28 and TRBJ1-5; D unresolved. The clonotype originates from a human donor with classical Hodgkin lymphoma. CDR3 nucleotide sequence: TGTGCCAGCAGTTTTATTGCGTCATATAGCAATCAGCCCCAGCATTTT. This gives the protein CASSFIASYSNQPQHF.